A single T cell receptor (beta chain) is shown here with its context. The repertoire was sequenced with immunoSEQ multiplex PCR; TCRdb's copy has only in-frame clones and lacks some. The table includes some 2.1 million clones, approximately 94% detected once. Germline V lookup: CDR1 SEHNR, CDR2 FQNEAQ (reference sequence). CDR3 length equals 14 residues. Deletions cut 3 bases from V and 8 bases from J, with 16 bases between. Selected positively for CCR7 and CD45RO-negative, naive CD8 cells excluded terminally differentiated effector memory CD45RA+ cells. The data derive from a study of shared clonotypes between healthy human individuals.

Source material: naive CD8+ T cells sorted from blood. This sequence joins TRBV7-9 and TRBJ1-1; perhaps TRBD1 as D (5 bases). The receptor comes from a man younger than 30 in good health. CDR3 in DNA: TGTGCCAGCAGCTTTGGGGGAGGGGCCGTCGAAGCTTTCTTT. Protein product: CASSFGGGAVEAFF.